Described below is a single T cell receptor beta chain sequence and its context. Its specificity is not known. The data derive from a study of Ad26.COV2.S vaccination and SARS-CoV-2 variants. Generated by immunoSEQ multiplex PCR, the TCRdb table keeps only in-frame clones and is missing some. In the table there are about 330,000 clones, 85% to 90% of which are singletons. Study-level findings and limits: Considerable breadth of spike-specific CD8+ and CD4+ T cell responses has reportedly been documented following vaccination.

As for treatment: over 15 received Ad26.COV2.S at low or high dose, single or two shots; roughly five received placebo; per-sample allocation not given. Sampling happened 63 days after the first vaccine or placebo injection. CDR1 and CDR2 (germline): SGHRS, YFSETQ. V lost 3 bases to trimming and J lost 1 base; unmatched junction nucleotides: 1. The CDR3 runs 14 residues. V is TRBV5-1 and J is TRBJ1-2; TRBD1 agrees at 9 bases. The sample was peripheral blood, taken in a trial of Ad26.COV2.S vaccine versus placebo. The sequence derives from a person between 18 and 65 years old who received the Ad26.COV2.S COVID-19 vaccine or a placebo. CDR3 DNA sequence: TGCGCCAGCAGCTCGGGACAGGGTAACTATGGCTACACCTTC. It yields the protein CASSSGQGNYGYTF.